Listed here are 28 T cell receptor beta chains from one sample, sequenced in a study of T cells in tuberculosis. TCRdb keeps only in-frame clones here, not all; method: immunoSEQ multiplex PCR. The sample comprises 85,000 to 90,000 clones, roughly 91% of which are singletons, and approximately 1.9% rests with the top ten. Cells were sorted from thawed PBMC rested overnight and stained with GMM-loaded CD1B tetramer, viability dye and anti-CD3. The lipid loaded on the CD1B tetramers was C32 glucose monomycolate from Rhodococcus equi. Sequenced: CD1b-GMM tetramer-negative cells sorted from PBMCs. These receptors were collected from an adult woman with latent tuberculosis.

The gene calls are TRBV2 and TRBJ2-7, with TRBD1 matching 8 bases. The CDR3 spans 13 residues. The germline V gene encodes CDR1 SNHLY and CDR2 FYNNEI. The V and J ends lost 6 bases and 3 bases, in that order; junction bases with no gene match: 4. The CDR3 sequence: CASRLTGVYEQYV. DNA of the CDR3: TGTGCCAGCAGACTGACAGGGGTCTACGAGCAGTACGTC.

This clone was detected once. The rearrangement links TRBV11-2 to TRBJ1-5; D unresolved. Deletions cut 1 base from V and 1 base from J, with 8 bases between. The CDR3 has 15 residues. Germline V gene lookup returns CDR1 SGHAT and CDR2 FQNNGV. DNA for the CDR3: TGTGCCAGCAGCTTAGGAGGCTCAAGCAATCAGCCCCAGCATTTT. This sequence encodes CASSLGGSSNQPQHF.

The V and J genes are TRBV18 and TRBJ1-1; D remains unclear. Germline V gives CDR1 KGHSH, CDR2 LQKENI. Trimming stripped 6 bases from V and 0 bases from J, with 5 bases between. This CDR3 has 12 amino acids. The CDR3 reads CASSEMNTEAFF. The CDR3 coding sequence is TGTGCCAGCTCTGAGATGAACACTGAAGCTTTCTTT.

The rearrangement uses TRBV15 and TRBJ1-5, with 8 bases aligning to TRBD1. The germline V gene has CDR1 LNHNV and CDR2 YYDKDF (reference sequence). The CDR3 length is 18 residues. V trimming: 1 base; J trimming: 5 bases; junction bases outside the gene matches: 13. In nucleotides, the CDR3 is TGTGCCACCAGCAGAGGGGGCCCTGACAGGGGAGGGGATCAGCCCCAGCATTTT. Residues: CATSRGGPDRGGDQPQHF.

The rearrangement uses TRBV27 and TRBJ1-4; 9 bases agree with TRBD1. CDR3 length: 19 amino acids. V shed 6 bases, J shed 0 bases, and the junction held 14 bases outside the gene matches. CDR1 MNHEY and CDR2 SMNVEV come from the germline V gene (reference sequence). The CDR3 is CASSRTITGGRATNEKLFF. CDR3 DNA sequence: TGTGCCAGCAGCAGAACCATCACAGGGGGCCGCGCAACTAATGAAAAACTGTTTTTT.

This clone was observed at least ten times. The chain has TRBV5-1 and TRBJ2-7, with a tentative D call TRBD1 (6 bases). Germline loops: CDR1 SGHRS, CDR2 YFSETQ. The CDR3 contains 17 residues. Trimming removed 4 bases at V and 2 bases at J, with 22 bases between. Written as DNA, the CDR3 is TGCGCCAGCAGCAGCTGGCCCTGGACAGCCCCTACCTACGAGCAGTACTTC. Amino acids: CASSSWPWTAPTYEQYF.

In DNA form, the CDR3 reads TGTGCCAGTAGCCTAGGCTTGAATCAGCCCCAGCATTTT. Translated, it gives CASSLGLNQPQHF. V gene TRBV19 combines with J gene TRBJ1-5; D is uncertain. V shed 6 bases and J shed 4 bases, with 10 bases lying between them. The CDR3 runs 13 residues. CDR1 and CDR2 (germline): LNHDA, SQIVND (reference sequence).

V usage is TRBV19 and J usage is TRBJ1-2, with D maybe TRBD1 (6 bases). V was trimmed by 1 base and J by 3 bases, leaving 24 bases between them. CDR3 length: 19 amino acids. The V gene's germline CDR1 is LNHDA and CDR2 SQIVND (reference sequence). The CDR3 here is CASSIGLRGAYRSDYGYTF. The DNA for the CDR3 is TGTGCCAGTAGTATAGGCCTCCGGGGGGCTTATCGGTCCGACTATGGCTACACCTTC.

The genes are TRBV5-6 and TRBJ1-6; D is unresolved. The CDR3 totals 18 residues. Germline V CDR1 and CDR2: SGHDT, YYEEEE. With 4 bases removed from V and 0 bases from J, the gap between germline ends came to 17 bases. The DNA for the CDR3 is TGTGCCAGCAGCCCTAGCCGGGCGTTTAGCTCCTATAATTCACCCCTCCACTTT. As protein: CASSPSRAFSSYNSPLHF.

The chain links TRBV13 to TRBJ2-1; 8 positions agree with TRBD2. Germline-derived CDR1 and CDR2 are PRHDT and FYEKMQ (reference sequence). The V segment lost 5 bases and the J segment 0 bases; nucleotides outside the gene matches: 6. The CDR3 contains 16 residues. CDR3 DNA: TGTGCCAGCAGCCGCCCGGGGGGGAGCTCCTACAATGAGCAGTTCTTC. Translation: CASSRPGGSSYNEQFF.

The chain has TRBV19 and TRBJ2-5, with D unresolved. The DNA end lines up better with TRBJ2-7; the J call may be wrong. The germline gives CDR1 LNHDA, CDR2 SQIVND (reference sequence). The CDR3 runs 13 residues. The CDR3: CASSAHVSYEQYF. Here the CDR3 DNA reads TGTGCCAGTTCCGCCCACGTATCATACGAGCAGTACTTC.

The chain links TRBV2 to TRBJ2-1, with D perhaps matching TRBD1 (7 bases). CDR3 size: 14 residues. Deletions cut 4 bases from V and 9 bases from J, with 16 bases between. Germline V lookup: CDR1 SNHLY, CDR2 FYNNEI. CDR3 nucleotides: TGTGCCAGCAGTGCAACACGACAGGGAGGTGAGCAGTTCTTC. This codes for CASSATRQGGEQFF.

The DNA of the CDR3 is TGTGCCAGCAGCTTAGAAGCGGCGCGGGGGGGCCCAGACACCGGGGAGCTGTTTTTT. Translation gives CASSLEAARGGPDTGELFF. The chain recombines TRBV11-3 with TRBJ2-2; 9 bases match TRBD2. Germline V gene lookup returns CDR1 SGHNT and CDR2 YENEEA. The CDR3 loop spans 19 amino acids. V lost 0 bases to trimming and J lost 3 bases; unmatched junction nucleotides: 11.

CDR3 sequence: CASSGSQGAGEQYF. In DNA form, the CDR3 reads TGTGCCAGCAGTGGATCACAGGGGGCGGGCGAGCAGTACTTC. This sequence joins TRBV6-5 and TRBJ2-7, with 9 bases fitting TRBD1. This CDR3 has 14 amino acids. CDR1 MNHEY and CDR2 SVGAGI come from the germline V gene. The junction had 8 bases not matched to a gene; V was cut back by 5 bases and J by 6 bases.

CDR3 DNA: TGTGCCACCAGCACCTGGACTAGCGGGGGTCTAAATGAGCAGTTCTTC. It translates to CATSTWTSGGLNEQFF. V gene TRBV15 combines with J gene TRBJ2-1, with 13 bases that match TRBD2. Germline lookup yields CDR1 LNHNV and CDR2 YYDKDF (reference sequence). The V gene end was trimmed by 4 bases and the J gene end by 7 bases; junction bases not matched to a gene: 7. This CDR3 comprises 16 residues.

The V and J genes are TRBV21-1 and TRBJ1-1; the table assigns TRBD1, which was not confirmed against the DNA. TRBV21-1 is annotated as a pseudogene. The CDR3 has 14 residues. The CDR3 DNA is TGTGCCAGCAGCTGGGACACCAACTCCACTGAAGCTTTCTTT. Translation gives CASSWDTNSTEAFF.

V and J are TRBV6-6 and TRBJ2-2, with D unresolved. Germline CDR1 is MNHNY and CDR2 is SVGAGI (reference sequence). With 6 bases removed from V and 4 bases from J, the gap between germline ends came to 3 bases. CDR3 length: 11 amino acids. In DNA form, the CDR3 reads TGTGCCAGCAGCTCCACCGGGGAGCTGTTTTTT. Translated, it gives CASSSTGELFF.

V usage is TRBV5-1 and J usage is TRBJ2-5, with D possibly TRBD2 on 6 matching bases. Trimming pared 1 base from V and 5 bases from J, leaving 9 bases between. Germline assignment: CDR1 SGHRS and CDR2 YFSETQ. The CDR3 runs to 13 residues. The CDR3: CASSLTSLETQYF. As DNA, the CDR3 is TGCGCCAGCAGCTTGACTAGCCTGGAGACCCAGTACTTC.

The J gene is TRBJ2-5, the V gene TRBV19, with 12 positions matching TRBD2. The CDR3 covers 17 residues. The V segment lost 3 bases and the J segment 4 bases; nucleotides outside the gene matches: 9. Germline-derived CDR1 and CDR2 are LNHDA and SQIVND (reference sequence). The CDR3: CASSIRPSGGAVETQYF. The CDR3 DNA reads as TGTGCCAGTAGTATTAGGCCTAGCGGGGGGGCGGTAGAGACCCAGTACTTC.

As DNA, the CDR3 is TGTGCCAGCAGTTTCACAGGAGGGTATGGCTACACCTTC. It is translated as CASSFTGGYGYTF. V is TRBV27 and J is TRBJ1-2; maybe TRBD1 (5 bases). Trimming stripped 3 bases from V and 5 bases from J, with 10 bases between. This CDR3 has 13 amino acids. Germline loops: CDR1 MNHEY, CDR2 SMNVEV (reference sequence).

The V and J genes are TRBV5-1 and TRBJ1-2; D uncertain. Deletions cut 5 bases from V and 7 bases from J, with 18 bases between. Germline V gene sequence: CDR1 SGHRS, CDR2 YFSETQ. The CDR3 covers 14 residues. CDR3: CASSSWVGGSGYTF. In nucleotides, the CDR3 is TGCGCCAGCAGTTCCTGGGTCGGAGGTTCTGGCTACACCTTC.

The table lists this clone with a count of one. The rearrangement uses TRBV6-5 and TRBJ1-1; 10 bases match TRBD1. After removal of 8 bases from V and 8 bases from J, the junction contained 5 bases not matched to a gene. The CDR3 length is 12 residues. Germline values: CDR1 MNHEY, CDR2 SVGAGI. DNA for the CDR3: TGTGCCAGCGGGACAGGGGATTTAGAAGCTTTCTTT. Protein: CASGTGDLEAFF.

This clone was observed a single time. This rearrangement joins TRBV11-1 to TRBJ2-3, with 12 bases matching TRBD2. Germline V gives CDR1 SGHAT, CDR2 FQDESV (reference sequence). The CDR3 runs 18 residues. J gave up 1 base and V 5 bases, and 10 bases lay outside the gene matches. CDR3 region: CASSIWTSGVTGTDTQYF. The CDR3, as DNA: TGTGCCAGCAGCATTTGGACTAGCGGGGTAACTGGCACAGATACGCAGTATTTT.

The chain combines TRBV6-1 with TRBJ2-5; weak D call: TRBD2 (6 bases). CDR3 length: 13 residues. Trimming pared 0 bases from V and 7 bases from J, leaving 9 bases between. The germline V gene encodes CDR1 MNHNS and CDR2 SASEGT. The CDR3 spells CASSEAAGGTQYF. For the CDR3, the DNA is TGTGCCAGCAGTGAAGCGGCCGGGGGGACCCAGTACTTC.

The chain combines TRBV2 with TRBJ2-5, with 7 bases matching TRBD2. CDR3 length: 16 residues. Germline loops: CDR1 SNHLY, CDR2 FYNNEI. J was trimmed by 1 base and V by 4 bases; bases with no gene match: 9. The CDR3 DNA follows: TGTGCCAGCAGTGCCGGAAGCGGGGCTATCCAAGAGACCCAGTACTTC. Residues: CASSAGSGAIQETQYF.

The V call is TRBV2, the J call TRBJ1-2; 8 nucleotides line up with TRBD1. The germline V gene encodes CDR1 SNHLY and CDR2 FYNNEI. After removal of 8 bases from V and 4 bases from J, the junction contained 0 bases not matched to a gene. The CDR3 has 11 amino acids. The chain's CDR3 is CASGTGYGYTF. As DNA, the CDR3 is TGTGCCAGCGGGACAGGCTATGGCTACACCTTC. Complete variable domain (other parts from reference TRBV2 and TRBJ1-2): EPEVTQTPSHQVTQMGQEVILRCVPISNHLYFYWYRQILGQKVEFLVSFYNNEISEKSEIFDDQFSVERPDGSNFTLKIRSTKLEDSAMYFCASGTGYGYTFGSGTRLTVV.

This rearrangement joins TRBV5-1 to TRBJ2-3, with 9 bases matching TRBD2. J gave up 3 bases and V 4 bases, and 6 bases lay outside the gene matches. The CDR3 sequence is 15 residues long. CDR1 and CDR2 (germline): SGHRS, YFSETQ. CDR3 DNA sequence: TGCGCCAGCAGCGTAGCGGGAGATAAAACAGATACGCAGTATTTT. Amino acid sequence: CASSVAGDKTDTQYF.

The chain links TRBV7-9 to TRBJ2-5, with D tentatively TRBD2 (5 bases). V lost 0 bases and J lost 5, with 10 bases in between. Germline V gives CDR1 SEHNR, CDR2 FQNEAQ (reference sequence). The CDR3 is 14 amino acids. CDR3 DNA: TGTGCCAGCAGCTTAGCTACTAGGAGGGAGACCCAGTACTTC. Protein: CASSLATRRETQYF.